Each of the 14 T cell receptor beta chains below was sequenced from the same sample in a study of T cells in Graves' hyperthyroidism and ophthalmopathy. TCR beta CDR3 regions were amplified from RNA. The HTBI primer set was used in a first-round RT-PCR of the TCR CDR3. TCRdb re-called the multiplex PCR reads with MiXCR, one entry per CDR3 protein. The repertoire includes about 200,000 distinct CDR3 sequences, 18% of them detected once, and around two fifths sits in the top ten. The source material was blood. These receptors came from a man in his forties or fifties with Graves' hyperthyroidism.

This clonotype was counted ten times or more. The V call is TRBV6-1, the J call TRBJ2-7; possible D gene TRBD1, 5 bases. Germline CDR1 MNHNS, CDR2 SASEGT. The ends were cut back, 6 bases at V and 2 bases at J, with 20 bases in the middle. The CDR3 consists of 16 residues. DNA of the CDR3: TGTGCCAGCAGCCGAAACCCCAGGGTCCCCACCTACGAGCAGTACTTC. Protein: CASSRNPRVPTYEQYF.

This clonotype appeared many times. The chain links TRBV6-1 to TRBJ2-3, with no clear D. Germline CDR1 and CDR2: MNHNS and SASEGT. V was shortened by 7 bases and J by 1 base, with 12 bases between the two germline ends. This CDR3 contains 14 residues. CDR3 in amino acids: CASTSSDGTDTQYF. DNA for the CDR3: TGTGCCAGCACTTCCAGCGACGGCACAGATACGCAGTATTTT.

This clonotype occurred many times. The chain joins TRBV6-5 to TRBJ1-4; D is unresolved. Germline-derived CDR1 and CDR2 are MNHEY and SVGAGI. This CDR3 has 16 amino acids. V gave up 2 bases and J gave up 2 bases, with 12 bases separating them. The CDR3 DNA sequence: TGTGCCAGCAGTTACCCCCAAGGAAGGACTAATGAAAAACTGTTTTTT. It codes for CASSYPQGRTNEKLFF.

The J gene is TRBJ2-5, the V gene TRBV7-9, with TRBD2 identical over 9 bases. CDR1 and CDR2 from the germline V gene are SEHNR and FQNEAQ (reference sequence). V lost 5 bases to trimming and J lost 5 bases; unmatched junction nucleotides: 9. The CDR3 length is 15 residues. The CDR3 sequence: CASSILSGSGETQYF. The CDR3 region has the DNA TGTGCCAGCAGCATACTTAGCGGGAGTGGTGAGACCCAGTACTTC.

This clonotype has a count of ten or more. This chain joins TRBV20-1 and TRBJ1-4, with 7 bases matching TRBD1. Germline CDR1 reads DFQATT; CDR2 reads SNEGSKA (reference sequence). The CDR3 runs to 14 residues. Trimming cost V 5 bases and J 1 base; bases outside gene matches: 4. The CDR3 loop is CSAYRGGTNEKLFF. CDR3 DNA sequence: TGCAGTGCTTACAGGGGTGGAACTAATGAAAAACTGTTTTTT.

A few counts support this clonotype. The chain combines TRBV6-1 with TRBJ2-7, with 7 bases identical to TRBD1. This CDR3 is 17 amino acids long. Germline trimming cut 1 base from V and 6 bases from J; bases unmatched to any gene: 15. Germline V gene data show CDR1 as MNHNS and CDR2 as SASEGT. The CDR3 protein is CASSEVRGTLISREQYF. For the CDR3, the DNA is TGTGCCAGCAGTGAAGTCAGGGGGACCCTAATTTCCCGCGAGCAGTACTTC.

This clonotype was observed once. CDR3 protein: CASSLVLGGGARRTQYF. CDR3 sequence (DNA): TGTGCCAGCAGCTTAGTTTTGGGCGGGGGGGCAAGAAGGACCCAGTACTTC. V is TRBV7-2 and J is TRBJ2-5; TRBD2 matches 9 bases. The trim removed 1 base at V and 7 bases at J, leaving 13 bases unmatched. Germline CDR1 and CDR2: SGHTA and FQGNSA. This CDR3 is 17 amino acids long. The whole variable domain, filled in from reference TRBV7-2 and TRBJ2-5, reads GAGVSQSPSNKVTEKGKDVELRCDPISGHTALYWYRQSLGQGLEFLIYFQGNSAPDKSGLPSDRFSAERTGGSVSTLTIQRTQQEDSAVYLCASSLVLGGGARRTQYFGPGTRLLVL.

This chain links TRBV28 with TRBJ2-5, with D perhaps TRBD1 (5 bases). Germline loops: CDR1 MDHEN, CDR2 SYDVKM. The ends were cut back, 2 bases at V and 0 bases at J, with 10 bases in the middle. The length of the CDR3 is 15 residues. DNA for the CDR3: TGTGCCAGCAGTTTAGGAGACAGAGACCAAGAGACCCAGTACTTC. This translates into CASSLGDRDQETQYF.

Note on this clonotype: A clone one base away is much larger, so this may be a read error. This sequence joins TRBV30 and TRBJ1-2; D is unclear. Germline lookup yields CDR1 GTSNPN and CDR2 SVGIG (reference sequence). The CDR3 runs to 13 residues. The DNA for the CDR3 is TGTGTCTGGAGTGTAACGAGGGATGGTGGCTACACCTTC. Translated: CVWSVTRDGGYTF.

This clonotype occurred many times. The chain carries TRBV28 and TRBJ2-5; no definite D call. V was clipped by 7 bases and J by 1 base, with 10 bases between them. CDR1 is MDHEN and CDR2 is SYDVKM in the germline V gene. The CDR3 covers 13 residues. The CDR3 is CASTVRSQETQYF. In nucleotides, the CDR3 is TGTGCCAGCACGGTTCGAAGCCAAGAGACCCAGTACTTC.

The chain uses TRBV7-2 and TRBJ2-1; D uncertain. TRBJ2-7 explains the end of the DNA better; the J call may be wrong. The CDR3 is 15 residues long. Germline CDR1 is SGHTA and CDR2 is FQGNSA. For the CDR3, the DNA is TGTGCCAGCAGCTATAGCAGCTCGGGCTACAATGAGCAGTACTTC. It yields the protein CASSYSSSGYNEQYF.

This clonotype has ten or more counts. The chain uses TRBV9 and TRBJ1-1, with TRBD1 matching 8 bases. CDR1 and CDR2 from the germline V gene are SGDLS and YYNGEE. V shed 5 bases, J shed 7 bases, and the junction held 7 bases outside the gene matches. The CDR3 length is 13 residues. This CDR3 is CASSAGQGFEAFF. The CDR3 DNA sequence: TGTGCCAGCAGTGCCGGACAGGGCTTTGAAGCTTTCTTT.

The chain employs TRBV7-9 and TRBJ1-3, with D possibly being TRBD1 (5 bases). CDR1 SEHNR and CDR2 FQNEAQ come from the germline V gene (reference sequence). This CDR3 is built from 15 residues. The V and J ends lost 4 bases and 2 bases respectively, with 12 bases between them. Here the CDR3 reads CASSSTRVPGNTIYF. The DNA of the CDR3 is TGTGCCAGCAGCTCGACCAGGGTTCCTGGAAACACCATATATTTT.

This clonotype was seen ten or more times. This chain joins TRBV7-9 and TRBJ1-2, with TRBD1 matching 7 bases. Germline loops: CDR1 SEHNR, CDR2 FQNEAQ (reference sequence). The CDR3 has 13 amino acids. The V segment lost 5 bases and the J segment 5 bases; nucleotides outside the gene matches: 5. CDR3 sequence: CASSPTGQYGYTF. DNA of the CDR3: TGTGCCAGCAGCCCGACGGGACAGTATGGCTACACCTTC.